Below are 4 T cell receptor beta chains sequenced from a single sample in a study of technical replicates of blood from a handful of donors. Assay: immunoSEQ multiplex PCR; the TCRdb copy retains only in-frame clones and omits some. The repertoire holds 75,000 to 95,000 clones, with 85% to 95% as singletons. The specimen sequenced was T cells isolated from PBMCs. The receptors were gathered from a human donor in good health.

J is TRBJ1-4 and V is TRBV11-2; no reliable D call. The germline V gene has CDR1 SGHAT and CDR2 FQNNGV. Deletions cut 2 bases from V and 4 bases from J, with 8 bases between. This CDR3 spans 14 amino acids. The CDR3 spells CASSLLQHNEKLFF. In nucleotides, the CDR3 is TGTGCCAGCAGCTTACTACAGCATAATGAAAAACTGTTTTTT.

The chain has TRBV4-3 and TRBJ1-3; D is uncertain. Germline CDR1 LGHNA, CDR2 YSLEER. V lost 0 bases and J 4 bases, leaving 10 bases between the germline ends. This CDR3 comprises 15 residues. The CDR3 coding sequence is TGCGCCAGCAGCCAAGAATACGGTCTCGGAAACACCATATATTTT. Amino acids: CASSQEYGLGNTIYF.

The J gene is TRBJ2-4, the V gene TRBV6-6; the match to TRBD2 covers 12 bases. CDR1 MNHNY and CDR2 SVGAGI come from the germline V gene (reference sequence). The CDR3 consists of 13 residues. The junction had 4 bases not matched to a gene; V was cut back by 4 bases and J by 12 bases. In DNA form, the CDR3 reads TGTGCCAGCAGTTTAGGACTAGCGGGAACTCAGTACTTC. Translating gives CASSLGLAGTQYF.

In DNA form, the CDR3 reads TGTGCCAGCAGTCAATACGCTGGGACTAGCGGGAGGGGAGTAGATACGCAGTATTTT. It yields the protein CASSQYAGTSGRGVDTQYF. The chain uses TRBV28 and TRBJ2-3; 16 nucleotides agree with TRBD2. V dropped 5 bases and J dropped 5; count of bases not matched to a gene: 13. This CDR3 spans 19 amino acids. CDR1 is MDHEN, CDR2 SYDVKM, per germline.